The sequence of this T cell receptor beta chain was determined in a study of post-analysis software for immune sequencing data. General study points: Roughly five TRBV segments appeared more often in patients than in controls, and TRBV5-6, TRBV5-1 and TRBV20-1 were among these.

The CDR3 has 13 residues. From germline, CDR1 is LGHNA and CDR2 YNFKEQ. The V gene lost 11 bases and the J gene lost 8 bases, with 19 bases spanning the gap. This clonotype was found a few times. Its antigen is currently unknown. The library was made from cDNA and included unique molecular identifiers. MiXCR was run by TCRdb on the PCR reads, yielding one entry per CDR3 protein. The sample has over 150,000 distinct CDR3 sequences, roughly 40% seen once. The chain couples TRBV4-2 to TRBJ2-1; D gene unclear. This sequence originates from a girl aged 10 to 17 with multiple sclerosis. Sequencing was performed on blood, taken after autologous hematopoietic stem cell transplantation. DNA of the CDR3: TGTGCCGTAAGTCCCCTCGGAGTCCATGAGCAGTTCTTC. Protein sequence: CAVSPLGVHEQFF.